The TCR beta chain described here comes from a study of blood T cells in healthy people across ages. Findings of the study overall: Getting older went along with TCR beta diversity per million T cells dropping roughly linearly.

With a J-beta primer mix and a sample-barcoded 5' primer, a second PCR ran about 7 to 12 cycles. Sequencing recovered at least 3 million CDR3-containing paired-end reads from each sample. TCRdb fed the 5' RACE reads into MiXCR, producing one record per CDR3 protein. Among some 1.5 million distinct CDR3 sequences listed, approximately 30% were seen once. This clonotype appeared a few times. The target antigen is unknown. Sequenced input: blood. The TCR comes from a woman aged 25 to 39 in good health.

The CDR3 DNA reads TGTGCCAGCAGCTTAGTGAGCGGGGGGCAAACAGATACGCAGTATTTT. It encodes CASSLVSGGQTDTQYF. V is TRBV11-2 and J is TRBJ2-3, with 9 positions matching TRBD2. The V segment lost 1 base and the J segment 3 bases; nucleotides outside the gene matches: 5. Germline V lookup: CDR1 SGHAT, CDR2 FQNNGV. The CDR3 runs 16 residues.